This TCR beta chain emerged from a study of blood T cell repertoires in COVID-19. Study at large: Sample material is recorded as cDNA or gDNA derived from T cells, B-cell-depleted T cells, or PBMCs.

The V and J ends lost 4 bases and 2 bases, in that order; junction bases with no gene match: 6. This CDR3 is 17 amino acids long. The germline V gene has CDR1 MNHEY and CDR2 SMNVEV (reference sequence). Authors' methods: By means of reference gene primer amplification, nucleated cell counts were estimated. Assay: immunoSEQ multiplex PCR; the TCRdb copy retains only in-frame clones and omits some. D and trimming were read from the DNA, whereas the V and J calls and clone size are those reported in that table. Counted here are about 250,000 clones, 88% occurring once; the ten biggest clones make up over 1.1%.

This receptor was taken from an older man with acute or convalescent COVID-19. The chain links TRBV27 to TRBJ2-7; 15 nucleotides match TRBD2. The source material was peripheral blood. The CDR3 bases are TGTGCCAGCAGTTCCTTTGGACTAGCGGGAGGGGCCTACGAGCAGTACTTC. Protein sequence: CASSSFGLAGGAYEQYF.